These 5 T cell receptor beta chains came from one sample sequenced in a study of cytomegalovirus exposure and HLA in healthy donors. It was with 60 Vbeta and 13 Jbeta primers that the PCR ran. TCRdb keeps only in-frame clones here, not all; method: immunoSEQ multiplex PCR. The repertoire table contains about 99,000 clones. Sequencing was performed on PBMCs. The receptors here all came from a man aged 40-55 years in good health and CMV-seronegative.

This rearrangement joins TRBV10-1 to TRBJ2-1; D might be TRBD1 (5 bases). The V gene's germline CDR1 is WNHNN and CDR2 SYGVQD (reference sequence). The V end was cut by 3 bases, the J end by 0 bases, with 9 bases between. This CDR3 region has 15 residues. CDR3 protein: CASSDSRVSYNEQFF. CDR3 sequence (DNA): TGCGCCAGCAGTGACTCCAGGGTCTCCTACAATGAGCAGTTCTTC.

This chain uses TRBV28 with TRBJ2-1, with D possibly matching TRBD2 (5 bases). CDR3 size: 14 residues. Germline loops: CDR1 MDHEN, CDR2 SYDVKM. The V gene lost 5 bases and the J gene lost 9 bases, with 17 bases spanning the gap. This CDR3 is CASSPRGSSGEQFF. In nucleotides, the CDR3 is TGTGCCAGCAGTCCCCGGGGTAGTTCGGGTGAGCAGTTCTTC. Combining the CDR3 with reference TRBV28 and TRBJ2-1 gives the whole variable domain DVKVTQSSRYLVKRTGEKVFLECVQDMDHENMFWYRQDPGLGLRLIYFSYDVKMKEKGDIPEGYSVSREKKERFSLILESASTNQTSMYLCASSPRGSSGEQFFGPGTRLTVL.

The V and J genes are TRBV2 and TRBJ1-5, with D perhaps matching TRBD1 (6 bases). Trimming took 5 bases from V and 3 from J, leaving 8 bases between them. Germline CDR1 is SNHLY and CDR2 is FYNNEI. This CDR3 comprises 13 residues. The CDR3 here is CASSRDNNQPQHF. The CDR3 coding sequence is TGTGCCAGCAGTCGGGACAACAATCAGCCCCAGCATTTT.

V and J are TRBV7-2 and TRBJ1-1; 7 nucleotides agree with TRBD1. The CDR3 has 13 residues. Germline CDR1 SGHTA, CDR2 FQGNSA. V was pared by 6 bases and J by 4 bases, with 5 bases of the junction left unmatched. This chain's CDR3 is CASRVAGGTEAFF. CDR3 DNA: TGTGCCAGCAGGGTGGCAGGGGGCACTGAAGCTTTCTTT.

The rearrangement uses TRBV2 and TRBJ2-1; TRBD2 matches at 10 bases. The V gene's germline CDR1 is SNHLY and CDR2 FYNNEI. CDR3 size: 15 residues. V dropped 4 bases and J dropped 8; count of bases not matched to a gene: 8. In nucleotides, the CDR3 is TGTGCCAGCAGTGGAGAGCTAGCGGGAGTCGATGAGCAGTTCTTC. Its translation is CASSGELAGVDEQFF. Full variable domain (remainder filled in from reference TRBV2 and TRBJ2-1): EPEVTQTPSHQVTQMGQEVILRCVPISNHLYFYWYRQILGQKVEFLVSFYNNEISEKSEIFDDQFSVERPDGSNFTLKIRSTKLEDSAMYFCASSGELAGVDEQFFGPGTRLTVL.